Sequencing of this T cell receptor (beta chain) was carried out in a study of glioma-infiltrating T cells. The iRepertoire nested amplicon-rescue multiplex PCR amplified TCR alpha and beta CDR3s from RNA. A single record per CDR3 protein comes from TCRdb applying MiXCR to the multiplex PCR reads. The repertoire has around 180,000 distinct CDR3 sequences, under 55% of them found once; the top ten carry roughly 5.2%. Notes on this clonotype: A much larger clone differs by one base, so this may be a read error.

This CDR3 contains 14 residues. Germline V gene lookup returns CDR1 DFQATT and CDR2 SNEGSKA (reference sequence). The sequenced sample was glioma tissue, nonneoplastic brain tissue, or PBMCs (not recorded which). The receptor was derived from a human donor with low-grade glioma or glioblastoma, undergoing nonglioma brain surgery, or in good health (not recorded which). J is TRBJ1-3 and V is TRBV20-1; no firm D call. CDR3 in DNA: TGCAGTGCTAGGTCGACTCGCTCTGTAAACACCATATATTTT. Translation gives CSARSTRSVNTIYF.